This T cell receptor beta chain originates from a study of T cell repertoires in cytomegalovirus infection. Each CDR3 protein is one row after TCRdb ran MiXCR on the reads. The data show about 350,000 distinct CDR3 sequences, 34% seen once. Germline trimming cut 5 bases from V and 4 bases from J; bases unmatched to any gene: 11. This CDR3 contains 16 residues. Germline V lookup: CDR1 DFQATT, CDR2 SNEGSKA (reference sequence). Regarding this clonotype: Its antigen is not identified.

This receptor was taken from a human donor in good health (CMV status not recorded). Some clones in this sample may be carry-over from other donors' samples. Sequenced material: cultured PBMCs, taken from culture after CMV antigen stimulation. This chain links TRBV20-1 with TRBJ2-1, with 10 bases matching TRBD2. CDR3 nucleotide sequence: TGCAGTGCTCGACCTACTCTAGCGGGAGTATACAATGAGCAGTTCTTC. It specifies CSARPTLAGVYNEQFF.